The T cell receptor (beta chain) described here comes from a study of blood T cell repertoires in COVID-19 (TCRdb year 2020). Some background on the complete study: The collaborator samples originated in the United States, Italy and Spain and spanned the acute and convalescent phases of COVID-19. The sample metadata nearly always contained a de-identified subject ID, COVID-19 status, age in years and sex. Deeply sampled blood TCRbeta repertoires from subjects exposed to, actively infected with, or recovered from COVID-19 were included in the dataset. The prospective study material was composed of cDNA or gDNA derived from T cells, B-cell-depleted T cells, or PBMCs. The repertoires were made available in a free public database intended to serve as a resource for research on the immune response to SARS-CoV-2. The samples were drawn from the first 160 participants of the ongoing ImmuneRACE study and from roughly 1,300 subjects provided by 6 global collaborators. Where HLA class I and class II types were available, the types were taken from metadata supplied by the sample provider, not from assay-based typing.

The immunoSEQ Assay, a bias-controlled multiplex PCR, was used to amplify TCRbeta CDR3 regions from genomic DNA. The paper's processing steps were these. The number of nucleated cells in each sample was estimated by amplification of reference gene primers within the assay. To quantify the absolute abundance of each unique TCRbeta CDR3 rearrangement, sequence reads were collapsed and filtered. For each sample, productive Simpson clonality was calculated as the square root of Simpson's diversity index over productive rearrangements. TCRdb retrieved this table from immuneACCESS and kept in-frame rearrangements only. Not all clones are present; in checked studies, unresolved V genes account for under half, and no reason is known for the remainder. V and J calls and clone size follow that table, whereas D and trimming were derived from the DNA. The sample table shows about 120,000 clones, and about 80% are seen once. The ten largest clonotypes hold less than 8% of the sample.

The collaborating institutions used their own protocols to collect whole blood in K2EDTA tubes. Collaborator samples were shipped for TCRbeta analysis as frozen whole blood, isolated PBMCs, or DNA extracted from either sample type. Regarding this clone: Its antigen specificity is not known. No much larger clone is present one base from it, and per-base qualities are unavailable.

What the study reported, not specific to this receptor: Clinical and demographic metadata were provided uncurated, with the amount varying by source and participant.

After removal of 6 bases from V and 8 bases from J, the junction retains 7 bases not matched to a gene. Per the germline V gene (reference sequence), SGHNT is the CDR1 and YYREEE is the CDR2. From the cysteine through the phenylalanine, the CDR3 covers 13 amino acids. Of the read, only the CDR3 DNA is kept; its 39 bases are in frame from base 1. Source material: peripheral blood. This receptor was taken from a man between 65 and 85 years old with active or convalescent COVID-19. The receptor chain draws on TRBV5-4 and TRBJ1-3; the junction holds 8 bases that match TRBD1. The DNA reads as follows: TGTGCCAGCACCTACGACAGGGGCGACACCATATATTTT. Its translation reads: CASTYDRGDTIYF.